What follows are 9 T cell receptor beta chains derived from one specimen sequenced in a study of shared clonotypes between healthy human individuals. Produced via immunoSEQ multiplex PCR; TCRdb's table is partial and in-frame only. The sample shows fewer than 600,000 clones, roughly 80% of them seen only once. The sample was PBMCs. The receptors were gathered from a woman aged 40-49 years in good health. Some clones in this sample may be carry-over from other donors' samples.

This clone was seen only a few times. The chain uses TRBV6-6 and TRBJ2-5; 9 bases match TRBD1. Germline CDR1 is MNHNY and CDR2 is SVGAGI (reference sequence). This CDR3 has 15 amino acids. V was clipped by 6 bases and J by 0 bases; unmatched bases: 5. The CDR3 loop reads CASSRTGADQETQYF. In DNA, the CDR3 is TGTGCCAGCAGCCGGACAGGGGCCGACCAAGAGACCCAGTACTTC.

This clone came up a few times. This chain uses TRBV6-1 with TRBJ1-2, with 9 bases lining up with TRBD1. The V segment lost 3 bases and the J segment 8 bases; nucleotides outside the gene matches: 10. CDR1 and CDR2 from the germline V gene are MNHNS and SASEGT. The CDR3 is 15 residues long. CDR3 protein: CASSDTGQGLRGYTF. The CDR3 DNA reads as TGTGCCAGCAGTGATACGGGACAGGGTTTAAGAGGCTACACCTTC.

As regards this clone: Other nucleotide sequences from this sample produce the same CDR3. The J gene is TRBJ1-1, the V gene TRBV6-5; 9 bases match TRBD1. This CDR3 region has 14 residues. Germline V gene lookup returns CDR1 MNHEY and CDR2 SVGAGI. V was clipped by 2 bases and J by 5 bases; unmatched bases: 3. CDR3: CASSYGQGRTEAFF. The CDR3 nucleotides read TGTGCCAGCAGTTACGGACAGGGGCGGACTGAAGCTTTCTTT.

This clone came up once. The chain couples TRBV28 to TRBJ1-2; D is perhaps TRBD1 (5 bases). The CDR3 contains 17 residues. From germline, CDR1 is MDHEN and CDR2 SYDVKM. V was shortened by 8 bases and J by 4 bases, with 26 bases between the two germline ends. This CDR3 reads CASLSRGSWDLPYGYTF. DNA of the CDR3: TGTGCCAGCCTTTCTAGGGGTTCGTGGGACCTCCCCTATGGCTACACCTTC.

The rearrangement uses TRBV29-1 and TRBJ1-1; D gene ambiguous. V lost 7 bases to trimming and J lost 1 base, with 7 bases between them. CDR1 is SQVTM, CDR2 ANQGSEA, per germline. The CDR3 is 11 residues long. The CDR3 loop reads CSARGNTEAFF. The CDR3 nucleotides are TGCAGCGCCCGAGGGAACACTGAAGCTTTCTTT.

J is TRBJ1-1 and V is TRBV9; no clear D gene. The V end was cut by 2 bases, the J end by 1 base, with 9 bases between. The CDR3 contains 14 residues. Germline V lookup: CDR1 SGDLS, CDR2 YYNGEE. CDR3 coding DNA: TGTGCCAGCAGCGTTGCGGAAGGGAACACTGAAGCTTTCTTT. This translates into CASSVAEGNTEAFF. Supplemented by reference TRBV9 and TRBJ1-1, the full variable domain reads DSGVTQTPKHLITATGQRVTLRCSPRSGDLSVYWYQQSLDQGLQFLIQYYNGEERAKGNILERFSAQQFPDLHSELNLSSLELGDSALYFCASSVAEGNTEAFFGQGTRLTVV.

This chain links TRBV5-6 with TRBJ2-2, with a possible D match to TRBD2 (6 bases). CDR3 length: 16 residues. CDR1 and CDR2 from the germline V gene are SGHDT and YYEEEE. V gave up 6 bases and J gave up 0 bases, with 15 bases separating them. CDR3 nucleotides: TGTGCCAGCACCACCGCCCCGGGGGCGAACACCGGGGAGCTGTTTTTT. Translated: CASTTAPGANTGELFF.

The table lists this clone with a few counts. J is TRBJ1-1 and V is TRBV5-6; 8 bases are shared with TRBD1. The CDR3 spans 15 residues. Germline V lookup: CDR1 SGHDT, CDR2 YYEEEE. V dropped 4 bases and J dropped 4; count of bases not matched to a gene: 9. The DNA of the CDR3 is TGTGCCAGCAGCCGCAGGGGGCTTCAGGGCACTGAAGCTTTCTTT. Amino acids: CASSRRGLQGTEAFF.

The chain employs TRBV6-5 and TRBJ2-4, with D tentatively TRBD1 or TRBD2 (5 bases each). This CDR3 spans 16 amino acids. V was pared by 0 bases and J by 4 bases, with 13 bases between. The V gene's germline CDR1 is MNHEY and CDR2 SVGAGI. In nucleotides, the CDR3 is TGTGCCAGCAGTTACTCGATGAGGGGTTCTAAAAACATTCAGTACTTC. Encoded protein: CASSYSMRGSKNIQYF.